The entry below gives a single TCR beta chain sequence along with its context. Its specificity is not known. These data are taken from a study of radiotherapy plus CTLA-4 blockade in lung cancer. Study-wide results and caveats: Early blood T cell clone changes and increased post-radiation serum interferon-beta were reportedly the strongest response predictors. Expansion of tumor-derived TCR clones was observed in blood after radiotherapy plus ipilimumab.

The CDR3 is 13 amino acids. Trimming took off 6 bases at V and 1 base at J, with 10 bases between the two ends. The germline gives CDR1 SGHKS, CDR2 YYEKEE (reference sequence). Measured with immunoSEQ multiplex PCR; TCRdb has only the in-frame clones, and not every one. The sample shows about 38,000 clones, about 73% of them seen only once. The source is a human donor with non-small cell lung cancer who had stable disease on radiotherapy plus ipilimumab. Source: peripheral blood, taken from a patient treated with radiotherapy plus ipilimumab. This chain connects TRBV5-5 to TRBJ2-5; no reliable D call. In DNA, the CDR3 is TGTGCCAGCACCGCTCCAGCCCAAGAGACCCAGTACTTC. This translates into CASTAPAQETQYF. Full variable domain (outside the CDR3, taken from reference TRBV5-5 and TRBJ2-5): DAGVTQSPTHLIKTRGQQVTLRCSPISGHKSVSWYQQVLGQGPQFIFQYYEKEERGRGNFPDRFSARQFPNYSSELNVNALLLGDSALYLCASTAPAQETQYFGPGTRLLVL.